The 21 T cell receptor beta chains presented below share a single source sample, sequenced in a study of lymphopenia after photon versus proton radiotherapy. This table comes from immunoSEQ multiplex PCR, and its TCRdb copy is limited to in-frame clones, with some not included. The top ten clones hold just under 30% of a sample with 53,000 or so clones, about 86% of them seen once. Sequenced material: peripheral blood, taken from a patient treated with photon-based radiotherapy. These receptors all come from a man between 50 and 59 years old with gastric cancer.

This clone occurred a few times. The chain uses TRBV7-9 and TRBJ2-4; TRBD1 is a possible D gene (5 bases). Trimming removed 5 bases at V and 8 bases at J, with 16 bases between. The CDR3 loop spans 14 amino acids. Germline values: CDR1 SEHNR, CDR2 FQNEAQ (reference sequence). CDR3 protein: CASSLTGFRDIQYF. The DNA of the CDR3 is TGTGCCAGCAGCCTAACAGGTTTTCGAGACATTCAGTACTTC.

This chain joins TRBV5-6 and TRBJ2-2; D ambiguous. The CDR3 consists of 12 residues. The V and J ends lost 0 bases and 10 bases respectively, with 7 bases between them. Germline CDR1 and CDR2: SGHDT and YYEEEE. The CDR3 protein is CASSLGTLELFF. The DNA for the CDR3 is TGTGCCAGCAGCTTGGGAACCCTGGAGCTGTTTTTT.

As to this clone: Compared with germline, one end of the junction differs, possibly owing to a read error. V usage is TRBV30 and J usage is TRBJ2-6; D possibly uses TRBD1 or TRBD2 (5 bases each). The CDR3 has 12 amino acids. Germline V gene lookup returns CDR1 GTSNPN and CDR2 SVGIG (reference sequence). The CDR3 loop is CAWSSIRDRASF. The CDR3 DNA reads as TGTGCCTGGTCTTCCATCCGGGACCGTGCGTCTTTC.

The chain recombines TRBV28 with TRBJ2-3; the D gene is possibly TRBD1 (5 bases). Germline CDR1 and CDR2: MDHEN and SYDVKM. Trimming cost V 6 bases and J 4 bases, with 17 bases left between them. The CDR3 is made up of 15 amino acids. The CDR3 DNA reads TGTGCCAGCAGCTCTCAGGGTGTAATACCAGATACGCAGTATTTT. Its protein is CASSSQGVIPDTQYF.

This clone appeared once. The genes are TRBV13 and TRBJ2-6, with TRBD1 as a possible D gene (5 bases). The CDR3 spans 14 residues. The V gene's germline CDR1 is PRHDT and CDR2 FYEKMQ (reference sequence). V was shortened by 3 bases and J by 4 bases, with 7 bases between the two germline ends. The CDR3 here is CASSLGPGANVLTF. The CDR3 DNA is TGTGCCAGCAGCTTGGGGCCCGGGGCCAACGTCCTGACTTTC.

This clone occurred a few times. The V gene is TRBV7-2, the J gene TRBJ2-1; D might be TRBD2 (5 bases). Trimming removed 2 bases from V and 7 bases from J, with 12 bases in between. CDR1 is SGHTA and CDR2 is FQGNSA in the germline V gene. The CDR3 extends over 14 amino acids. The CDR3 bases are TGTGCCAGCAGCTTAAGCGGCAGTCGGAATGAGCAGTTCTTC. This gives the protein CASSLSGSRNEQFF.

The chain recombines TRBV18 with TRBJ1-1, with D perhaps matching TRBD1 (6 bases). This CDR3 region has 14 residues. Trimming shortened V by 5 bases and J by 3 bases, and 13 bases separated the two germline ends. Per the germline V gene, CDR1 is KGHSH and CDR2 is LQKENI. This CDR3 is CASSAGAGDTEAFF. The CDR3 DNA reads TGTGCCAGCTCAGCAGGGGCGGGGGACACTGAAGCTTTCTTT.

This clone came up a few times. The chain links TRBV2 to TRBJ1-5; TRBD1 might be the D (6 bases). Trimming cost V 5 bases and J 6 bases, with 11 bases left between them. Germline CDR1 is SNHLY and CDR2 is FYNNEI. The CDR3 runs 13 residues. This CDR3 is CASSPQGTQPQHF. In DNA form, the CDR3 reads TGTGCCAGCAGTCCCCAGGGGACTCAGCCCCAGCATTTT.

The chain employs TRBV21-1 and TRBJ1-1; the D segment call TRBD1 is taken from the table without a DNA check. TRBV21-1 is termed a pseudogene. This CDR3 contains 16 residues. In DNA form, the CDR3 reads TGTGCCAGCAGCCCCAGGGATCGCTGTTTGAACACTGAAGCTTTCTTT. Amino acid sequence: CASSPRDRCLNTEAFF.

This chain uses TRBV19 with TRBJ2-2; D remains ambiguous. Germline CDR1 reads LNHDA; CDR2 reads SQIVND (reference sequence). Trimming left V 4 bases short and J 4 bases short, with 16 bases between. CDR3 length: 16 amino acids. CDR3 nucleotides: TGTGCCAGTAGTACGCCCGCTGGCCCGGGCACCGGGGAGCTGTTTTTT. Its translation: CASSTPAGPGTGELFF.

The sample holds one count of this clone. J is TRBJ1-2 and V is TRBV6-1; D is possibly TRBD1 (5 bases). V shed 7 bases and J shed 3 bases, with 12 bases lying between them. This CDR3 has 13 amino acids. Germline V lookup: CDR1 MNHNS, CDR2 SASEGT. CDR3 region: CASTEGLYYGYTF. The CDR3, as DNA: TGTGCCAGCACAGAGGGGTTGTACTATGGCTACACCTTC.

This chain links TRBV5-1 with TRBJ2-7; TRBD2 agrees at 7 bases. Looked up from germline, CDR1 is SGHRS and CDR2 is YFSETQ. CDR3 length: 15 residues. V gave up 0 bases and J gave up 4 bases; unmatched junction bases: 7. Written as DNA, the CDR3 is TGCGCCAGCAGCTTGGGGGGCCTACTAGCGTACGAGCAGTACTTC. Its protein product is CASSLGGLLAYEQYF.

The chain uses TRBV2 and TRBJ2-2; D gene ambiguous. V lost 6 bases and J lost 2, with 4 bases in between. Germline assignment: CDR1 SNHLY and CDR2 FYNNEI. There are 12 residues in the CDR3. CDR3 region: CASRRNTGELFF. The CDR3 region has the DNA TGTGCCAGCAGGAGAAACACCGGGGAGCTGTTTTTT.

The V and J genes are TRBV28 and TRBJ2-7; D is possibly TRBD2 (5 bases). With 7 bases removed from V and 7 bases from J, the gap between germline ends came to 17 bases. The CDR3 runs to 13 residues. Germline V gene sequence: CDR1 MDHEN, CDR2 SYDVKM. CDR3 DNA sequence: TGTGCCAGCAAGGACCCGAGCCGGGAAGAGCAGTACTTC. The encoded protein is CASKDPSREEQYF. Full variable domain (missing parts from reference TRBV28 and TRBJ2-7): DVKVTQSSRYLVKRTGEKVFLECVQDMDHENMFWYRQDPGLGLRLIYFSYDVKMKEKGDIPEGYSVSREKKERFSLILESASTNQTSMYLCASKDPSREEQYFGPGTRLTVT.

The chain is built from TRBV27 and TRBJ1-6; 7 bases are a match to TRBD1. Germline loops: CDR1 MNHEY, CDR2 SMNVEV (reference sequence). The CDR3 totals 16 residues. V was pared by 6 bases and J by 0 bases, with 5 bases of the junction left unmatched. Here the CDR3 reads CASSPGGSSYNSPLHF. The CDR3 coding sequence is TGTGCCAGCAGCCCAGGGGGAAGCTCCTATAATTCACCCCTCCACTTT.

The chain links TRBV30 to TRBJ2-5; 9 bases align to TRBD2. Germline CDR1 and CDR2: GTSNPN and SVGIG (reference sequence). The CDR3 is made up of 14 amino acids. After removal of 4 bases from V and 2 bases from J, the junction contained 5 bases not matched to a gene. CDR3 nucleotide sequence: TGTGCCTGGAATAGCGGGAGAGGGCAAGAGACCCAGTACTTC. Its protein product is CAWNSGRGQETQYF. Based on the CDR3 plus reference TRBV30 and TRBJ2-5, the full variable domain is SQTIHQWPATLVQPVGSPLSLECTVEGTSNPNLYWYRQAAGRGLQLLFYSVGIGQISSEVPQNLSASRPQDRQFILSSKKLLLSDSGFYLCAWNSGRGQETQYFGPGTRLLVL.

This chain joins TRBV9 and TRBJ2-5; 9 nucleotides match TRBD2. The CDR3 length is 16 residues. V gave up 0 bases and J gave up 4 bases; unmatched junction bases: 7. Per the germline V gene, CDR1 is SGDLS and CDR2 is YYNGEE. CDR3 sequence (DNA): TGTGCCAGCAGCGTAGAAGCGGGAGGACGCGGAGAGACCCAGTACTTC. It yields the protein CASSVEAGGRGETQYF. Variable domain in full (rest from reference TRBV9 and TRBJ2-5): DSGVTQTPKHLITATGQRVTLRCSPRSGDLSVYWYQQSLDQGLQFLIQYYNGEERAKGNILERFSAQQFPDLHSELNLSSLELGDSALYFCASSVEAGGRGETQYFGPGTRLLVL.

This clone was found a few times. The gene calls are TRBV6-6 and TRBJ2-7; 10 nucleotides line up with TRBD1. This CDR3 is 15 amino acids long. Trimming took 2 bases from V and 1 from J; bases not matched to a gene: 2. CDR1 MNHNY and CDR2 SVGAGI come from the germline V gene (reference sequence). CDR3 sequence: CASSYLGQGSYEQYF. DNA of the CDR3: TGTGCCAGCAGTTACCTGGGACAGGGGTCCTACGAGCAGTACTTC.

This clone was seen only once. Here the CDR3 DNA reads TGTGCCAGCAGTACCCGACAGGGAGGGAGCTATGGCTACACCTTC. Amino acids: CASSTRQGGSYGYTF. The chain combines TRBV27 with TRBJ1-2; 7 positions match TRBD1. Germline V gene sequence: CDR1 MNHEY, CDR2 SMNVEV (reference sequence). The CDR3 covers 15 residues. V was pared by 5 bases and J by 4 bases, with 10 bases of the junction left unmatched.

DNA of the CDR3: TGTGCCAGCAGCTTGTCGGGACCAAGCACTGAAGCTTTCTTT. Its translation is CASSLSGPSTEAFF. V and J are TRBV5-4 and TRBJ1-1, with D possibly being TRBD1 (5 bases). CDR3 size: 14 residues. Germline loops: CDR1 SGHNT, CDR2 YYREEE (reference sequence). Trimming removed 1 base at V and 4 bases at J, with 11 bases between.

The chain combines TRBV28 with TRBJ1-4; possibly TRBD1 for D (6 bases). V lost 3 bases and J 4 bases, leaving 15 bases between the germline ends. The length of the CDR3 is 16 residues. Germline-derived CDR1 and CDR2 are MDHEN and SYDVKM. The CDR3 sequence: CASSLGRGTYNEKLFF. The DNA for the CDR3 is TGTGCCAGCAGTTTGGGCAGGGGAACGTATAATGAAAAACTGTTTTTT.